The 18 T cell receptor beta chains below all came from one sample that was sequenced in a study of graft-versus-host responses after intestinal transplantation. What these receptors recognize is not known. Only in-frame clones appear in the TCRdb table, and some are missing; sequencing was by immunoSEQ multiplex PCR. The repertoire holds more than 80,000 clones, 70% to 90% seen once, with roughly 0.37% in the top ten. Material: unstimulated CD4+ T cells sorted from spleen or lymph node cells, obtained before intestinal transplant. These receptors were taken from a human donor who received an intestinal transplant.

The chain combines TRBV6-1 with TRBJ1-2, with 10 bases lining up with TRBD1. The CDR3 length is 12 residues. V lost 4 bases to trimming and J lost 12 bases; unmatched junction nucleotides: 5. The germline V gene encodes CDR1 MNHNS and CDR2 SASEGT. The CDR3: CASSVTGGSHTF. As DNA, the CDR3 is TGTGCCAGCAGTGTGACAGGGGGCAGTCACACCTTC.

The rearrangement links TRBV5-5 to TRBJ1-6; D is perhaps TRBD1 (5 bases). V gave up 2 bases and J gave up 10 bases, with 22 bases separating them. Germline lookup yields CDR1 SGHKS and CDR2 YYEKEE (reference sequence). The CDR3 spans 17 residues. CDR3 residues: CASSLIGREGRHSPLHF. CDR3 nucleotide sequence: TGTGCCAGCAGCTTAATCGGCCGGGAGGGGAGACACTCACCCCTCCACTTT.

The chain uses TRBV9 and TRBJ2-5; perhaps TRBD1 as D (6 bases). Per the germline V gene, CDR1 is SGDLS and CDR2 is YYNGEE. This CDR3 region has 13 residues. V was clipped by 4 bases and J by 7 bases, with 14 bases between them. DNA of the CDR3: TGTGCCAGCAGCCCAACAGGGATGGGGACCCAGTACTTC. Translation gives CASSPTGMGTQYF.

The CDR3 loop is CASSFRGNRGDNEQFF. In DNA form, the CDR3 reads TGTGCCAGCAGCTTCCGAGGAAATCGCGGTGACAATGAGCAGTTCTTC. J is TRBJ2-1 and V is TRBV11-2; D unclear. The V gene's germline CDR1 is SGHAT and CDR2 FQNNGV. The CDR3 covers 16 residues. Trimming pared 3 bases from V and 5 bases from J, leaving 17 bases between.

The CDR3 nucleotides are TGTGCCAGCAGCTCAGGACAGCGGCGGAGGTTCTTC. Amino acid sequence: CASSSGQRRRFF. This chain uses TRBV5-6 with TRBJ2-1; D is possibly TRBD1 (6 bases). V was cut by 3 bases and J by 15 bases, with 16 bases left in between. Germline V CDR1 and CDR2: SGHDT, YYEEEE. The CDR3 contains 12 residues.

This chain joins TRBV19 and TRBJ2-5; D might be TRBD1 (5 bases). Trimming cost V 2 bases and J 2 bases, with 12 bases left between them. The germline gives CDR1 LNHDA, CDR2 SQIVND (reference sequence). The CDR3 is 15 residues long. CDR3 residues: CASSIRLGPQETQYF. As DNA, the CDR3 is TGTGCCAGTAGTATAAGACTGGGGCCACAAGAGACCCAGTACTTC.

The CDR3 DNA reads as TGCGCCAGCAGCCAAGATCAGAGGGGGAACTATGGCTACACCTTC. Its protein product is CASSQDQRGNYGYTF. The chain joins TRBV4-1 to TRBJ1-2; D possibly corresponds to TRBD1 (6 bases). The CDR3 has 15 amino acids. CDR1 and CDR2 (germline): MGHRA, YSYEKL. Trimming removed 0 bases at V and 2 bases at J, with 10 bases between.

V usage is TRBV19 and J usage is TRBJ2-6; 7 nucleotides align to TRBD2. Losses at the gene ends were 3 bases for V and 2 bases for J; bases not matched to a gene: 7. Germline-derived CDR1 and CDR2 are LNHDA and SQIVND (reference sequence). The CDR3 runs to 17 residues. CDR3 protein: CASSMGGRRTGANVLTF. The CDR3 DNA is TGTGCCAGTAGTATGGGCGGGAGACGGACTGGGGCCAACGTCCTGACTTTC.

The V and J genes are TRBV2 and TRBJ2-3; 7 bases match TRBD1. The CDR3 consists of 15 residues. The trim removed 6 bases at V and 4 bases at J, leaving 10 bases unmatched. CDR1 SNHLY and CDR2 FYNNEI come from the germline V gene. The chain's CDR3 is CASRATGARADTQYF. The CDR3, as DNA: TGTGCCAGCAGGGCCACAGGGGCCAGGGCAGATACGCAGTATTTT.

This sequence joins TRBV30 and TRBJ2-7, with a weak D call TRBD1 (6 bases). The CDR3 covers 13 residues. Trimming stripped 4 bases from V and 2 bases from J, with 12 bases between. Germline CDR1 reads GTSNPN; CDR2 reads SVGIG (reference sequence). For the CDR3, the DNA is TGTGCCTGGACCCGGGACACCCCCTACGAGCAGTACTTC. The encoded protein is CAWTRDTPYEQYF.

The V gene is TRBV9, the J gene TRBJ1-4; 9 bases are a match to TRBD1. V shed 4 bases and J 8 bases; nucleotides not matched to a gene: 12. The CDR3 spans 16 residues. The germline CDR1 and CDR2 sequences are SGDLS and YYNGEE. CDR3 nucleotides: TGTGCCAGCAGCCCCAGCGAGGGACAGGGTCGCGAAAAACTGTTTTTT. The encoded protein is CASSPSEGQGREKLFF.

The genes are TRBV5-1 and TRBJ2-1; D gene uncertain. Germline CDR1 SGHRS, CDR2 YFSETQ. Trimming shortened V by 1 base and J by 1 base, and 6 bases separated the two germline ends. This CDR3 is 14 amino acids long. The CDR3 spells CASSLSSSYNEQFF. The CDR3, as DNA: TGCGCCAGCAGCTTGTCGTCGTCCTACAATGAGCAGTTCTTC.

The chain links TRBV21-1 to TRBJ1-5. TRBV21-1 represents a pseudogene. This CDR3 has 17 residues. This CDR3 is CASSLRVATWHHQPQHF. CDR3 coding DNA: TGTGCCAGCAGTCTACGAGTAGCTACATGGCATCATCAGCCCCAGCATTTT.

This clone was counted a single time. The rearrangement uses TRBV5-1 and TRBJ2-5; 10 positions match TRBD2. The CDR3 totals 14 residues. Germline V gives CDR1 SGHRS, CDR2 YFSETQ. The CDR3 nucleotides are TGCGCAAGCGGCGTAGCGGGGGGCAAAGAGACCCAGTACTTC. This translates into CASGVAGGKETQYF.

This clone was found a few times. Other DNA sequences in this sample translate to the same CDR3. The chain joins TRBV6-1 to TRBJ1-1, with 8 bases matching TRBD1. V trimming: 1 base; J trimming: 10 bases; junction bases outside the gene matches: 8. The CDR3 runs 14 residues. Germline V gene lookup returns CDR1 MNHNS and CDR2 SASEGT. As DNA, the CDR3 is TGTGCCAGCAGTGAAGTTCAGGGGGCGCGGGGAGCTTTCTTT. Amino acid sequence: CASSEVQGARGAFF.

The chain links TRBV5-6 to TRBJ2-3; 8 nucleotides align to TRBD1. After removal of 4 bases from V and 5 bases from J, the junction contained 9 bases not matched to a gene. This CDR3 comprises 15 residues. The germline gives CDR1 SGHDT, CDR2 YYEEEE. CDR3 DNA: TGTGCCAGCAGCGTTACAGGGGGACTGGTAGATACGCAGTATTTT. Residues: CASSVTGGLVDTQYF. The full variable domain, its missing parts supplied by reference TRBV5-6 and TRBJ2-3, is DAGVTQSPTHLIKTRGQQVTLRCSPKSGHDTVSWYQQALGQGPQFIFQYYEEEERQRGNFPDRFSGHQFPNYSSELNVNALLLGDSALYLCASSVTGGLVDTQYFGPGTRLTVL.

This chain links TRBV5-6 with TRBJ2-7; 7 bases line up with TRBD1. Unmatched junction bases numbered 12, after V lost 4 bases and J lost 5 bases. CDR3 size: 15 residues. Germline CDR1 reads SGHDT; CDR2 reads YYEEEE. The CDR3 coding sequence is TGTGCCAGCAGCCTCAGGCAACAGGGGCTCGACGAGCAGTACTTC. Translated: CASSLRQQGLDEQYF.

This clone appeared a single time. CDR3: CASSEPRAGVGHEQYF. The DNA for the CDR3 is TGCGCCAGCAGTGAGCCCCGGGCGGGAGTAGGCCACGAGCAGTACTTC. V and J are TRBV10-1 and TRBJ2-7, with 7 bases identical to TRBD2. This CDR3 spans 16 amino acids. From germline, CDR1 is WNHNN and CDR2 SYGVQD (reference sequence). The junction had 12 bases not matched to a gene; V was cut back by 2 bases and J by 5 bases.